The present T cell receptor (beta chain) was sequenced within a study of blood T cell repertoires in COVID-19. The overall study: The origin of the acute and convalescent COVID-19 samples was the United States, Italy and Spain. Sources were T cells, B-cell-depleted T cells, or PBMCs; the material itself was cDNA or gDNA.

The CDR3 has 15 residues. Trimming at V came to 5 bases and at J to 2 bases, leaving 6 bases not matched to a gene. CDR1 is MDHEN and CDR2 is SYDVKM in the germline V gene. In the original workflow: Quantification of nucleated cells was approximated via reference gene primer amplification. Sequencing was performed with immunoSEQ multiplex PCR; in TCRdb, only in-frame clones are kept and a portion is missing. Clone size and V and J calls were adopted from that table, with D and trimming inferred from the DNA. The sample has approximately 90,000 clones; about 74% are singletons. The TCR was taken from a human donor in a cohort sampled during active COVID-19. The chain joins TRBV28 to TRBJ1-5; 7 bases line up with TRBD1. Sequenced sample: peripheral blood. Here the CDR3 reads CASSTQGSGNQPQHF. The CDR3 DNA is TGTGCCAGCAGTACACAGGGGAGTGGCAATCAGCCCCAGCATTTT.